Following are 29 T cell receptor beta chains from one sample sequenced in a study of blood T cell repertoires in COVID-19. TCRdb's table, derived via immunoSEQ multiplex PCR, lists solely in-frame clones and lacks some. The table lists about 240,000 clones, approximately 80% of them singletons. Sequenced material: peripheral blood. The receptor source for this set is a woman younger than 30 with acute or convalescent COVID-19.

The rearrangement uses TRBV7-8 and TRBJ2-7; 9 bases line up with TRBD2. Unmatched junction bases numbered 16, after V lost 5 bases and J lost 2 bases. This CDR3 is 18 amino acids long. Per the germline V gene, CDR1 is SGHVS and CDR2 is FQNEAQ. CDR3 in DNA: TGTGCCAGCAGCCCAATCATTGGGGGGCAGCGGGGGGCCTACGAGCAGTACTTC. Translated: CASSPIIGGQRGAYEQYF. The full variable domain, rest sourced from reference TRBV7-8 and TRBJ2-7, is GAGVSQSPRYKVAKRGQDVALRCDPISGHVSLFWYQQALGQGPEFLTYFQNEAQLDKSGLPSDRFFAERPEGSVSTLKIQRTQQEDSAVYLCASSPIIGGQRGAYEQYFGPGTRLTVT.

The chain carries TRBV9 and TRBJ1-4; D possibly corresponds to TRBD1 (6 bases). CDR3 length: 14 residues. V gave up 7 bases and J gave up 2 bases, with 12 bases separating them. The germline V gene has CDR1 SGDLS and CDR2 YYNGEE. The CDR3 sequence is CASGTGSTNEKLFF. DNA for the CDR3: TGTGCCAGCGGAACAGGGTCCACTAATGAAAAACTGTTTTTT.

On this clone itself: Within the sample, other DNA sequences also encode this same CDR3. V is TRBV6-5 and J is TRBJ2-2, with 7 bases identical to TRBD1. The junction had 0 bases not matched to a gene; V was cut back by 0 bases and J by 5 bases. Germline lookup yields CDR1 MNHEY and CDR2 SVGAGI. The CDR3 consists of 14 residues. The CDR3 loop is CASSYSQGTGELFF. CDR3 nucleotide sequence: TGTGCCAGCAGTTACTCACAGGGGACCGGGGAGCTGTTTTTT.

This clone occurred many times. One end of the junction fails to match germline, which may point to a read error. This chain uses TRBV11-2 with TRBJ2-7, with 9 nucleotides matching TRBD2. CDR1 is SGHAT, CDR2 FQNNGV, per germline. The CDR3 length is 14 residues. DNA of the CDR3: TGTGCCAGCACCTTAGCGGGAGCTCCCTACGAGCAGTACTTC. This translates into CASTLAGAPYEQYF.

The chain carries TRBV11-2 and TRBJ2-3; TRBD2 matches at 10 bases. The germline gives CDR1 SGHAT, CDR2 FQNNGV. This CDR3 has 15 residues. The V and J ends lost 3 bases and 4 bases, in that order; junction bases with no gene match: 4. The CDR3 loop reads CASSFRLAGADTQYF. The CDR3 DNA follows: TGTGCCAGCAGCTTTCGACTAGCGGGCGCAGATACGCAGTATTTT. Variable domain in full (rest from reference TRBV11-2 and TRBJ2-3): EAGVAQSPRYKIIEKRQSVAFWCNPISGHATLYWYQQILGQGPKLLIQFQNNGVVDDSQLPKDRFSAERLKGVDSTLKIQPAKLEDSAVYLCASSFRLAGADTQYFGPGTRLTVL.

V is TRBV3-1 (or the pseudogene TRBV3-2) and J is TRBJ2-1; D gene uncertain. Germline CDR1 and CDR2: LGHDT and YNNKEL (reference sequence). Trimming shortened V by 6 bases and J by 0 bases, and 12 bases separated the two germline ends. The CDR3 has 15 residues. CDR3 loop: CASSPSWSSYNEQFF. CDR3 nucleotides: TGTGCCAGCAGTCCCAGCTGGAGCTCCTACAATGAGCAGTTCTTC.

V and J are TRBV9 and TRBJ2-3; TRBD2 agrees at 8 bases. V was pared by 2 bases and J by 1 base, with 6 bases of the junction left unmatched. This CDR3 region has 16 residues. The germline V gene encodes CDR1 SGDLS and CDR2 YYNGEE. For the CDR3, the DNA is TGTGCCAGCAGCGTCAGAACTAGCGGAGGCACAGATACGCAGTATTTT. Translation: CASSVRTSGGTDTQYF.

V and J are TRBV5-1 and TRBJ2-5; 9 bases fit TRBD2. Per the germline V gene, CDR1 is SGHRS and CDR2 is YFSETQ. Trimming at V came to 4 bases and at J to 5 bases, leaving 3 bases not matched to a gene. This CDR3 region has 13 residues. CDR3 sequence reads: CASSRGLAETQYF. The DNA of the CDR3 is TGCGCCAGCAGCCGGGGACTAGCCGAGACCCAGTACTTC. The full variable domain, completed using reference TRBV5-1 and TRBJ2-5, is KAGVTQTPRYLIKTRGQQVTLSCSPISGHRSVSWYQQTPGQGLQFLFEYFSETQRNKGNFPGRFSGRQFSNSRSEMNVSTLELGDSALYLCASSRGLAETQYFGPGTRLLVL.

The chain joins TRBV9 to TRBJ2-1, with D tentatively TRBD2 (8 bases). Trimming removed 3 bases at V and 7 bases at J, with 26 bases between. The germline gives CDR1 SGDLS, CDR2 YYNGEE. This CDR3 contains 18 residues. The DNA for the CDR3 is TGTGCCAGCAGCGAGAGGGGGCTTTTCGGGAGGGCCTGGAATGAGCAGTTCTTC. This encodes CASSERGLFGRAWNEQFF.

The table lists this clone with a count of one. A read error may account for a junction end that differs from germline. This chain joins TRBV7-7 and TRBJ2-3, with 9 bases identical to TRBD2. This CDR3 contains 16 residues. CDR1 SSHAT and CDR2 FNYEAQ come from the germline V gene (reference sequence). CDR3 residues: CASSARVAGGTDTQYF. The CDR3 nucleotides read TGTGCTAGCAGCGCACGGGTAGCGGGGGGCACAGATACGCAGTATTTT.

The chain carries TRBV27 and TRBJ2-7; TRBD1 is a possible D gene (6 bases). Germline CDR1 MNHEY, CDR2 SMNVEV (reference sequence). V was trimmed by 5 bases and J by 2 bases, leaving 13 bases between them. CDR3 size: 14 residues. CDR3 coding DNA: TGTGCCAGCAGTGCCCGACAGGTACCCTACGAGCAGTACTTC. Encoded protein: CASSARQVPYEQYF.

The rearrangement joins TRBV5-6 to TRBJ2-1; 7 nucleotides align to TRBD2. Germline-derived CDR1 and CDR2 are SGHDT and YYEEEE. This CDR3 region has 17 residues. Germline trimming cut 1 base from V and 6 bases from J; bases unmatched to any gene: 13. CDR3 DNA sequence: TGTGCCAGCAGCTTGTTGGTTGGCGGGAGTTTTTCCAATGAGCAGTTCTTC. Its translation: CASSLLVGGSFSNEQFF.

The V gene is TRBV19, the J gene TRBJ2-1; maybe TRBD2 (6 bases). This CDR3 has 15 amino acids. The V end was cut by 3 bases, the J end by 13 bases, with 22 bases between. Germline lookup yields CDR1 LNHDA and CDR2 SQIVND (reference sequence). This CDR3 is CASSMNLGVGGIQFF. CDR3 DNA: TGTGCCAGTAGTATGAATCTTGGTGTTGGAGGGATTCAGTTCTTC.

This chain uses TRBV7-3 with TRBJ1-6; the D is unclear. The length of the CDR3 is 11 residues. Germline CDR1 SGHTA, CDR2 FQGTGA. V gave up 1 base and J gave up 11 bases, with 3 bases separating them. The CDR3 DNA is TGTGCCAGCAGCTTAAGGCCACCCCTCCACTTT. Its translation: CASSLRPPLHF.

The chain couples TRBV4-2 to TRBJ2-3, with 9 bases identical to TRBD2. V trimming: 4 bases; J trimming: 0 bases; junction bases outside the gene matches: 8. The CDR3 extends over 17 amino acids. Per germline, CDR1 LGHNA and CDR2 YNFKEQ. DNA for the CDR3: TGTGCCAGCAGCCGAGGAACTAGCGGGCCTAGCACAGATACGCAGTATTTT. This sequence encodes CASSRGTSGPSTDTQYF.

The chain combines TRBV25-1 with TRBJ2-7; 12 bases map to TRBD2. Looked up from germline, CDR1 is MGHDK and CDR2 is SYGVNS. The junction had 3 bases not matched to a gene; V was cut back by 1 base and J by 2 bases. The CDR3 length is 16 residues. CDR3: CASSEWRLAGAYEQYF. Written as DNA, the CDR3 is TGTGCCAGCAGTGAATGGAGACTAGCGGGGGCCTACGAGCAGTACTTC.

V gene TRBV28 combines with J gene TRBJ1-3; D not resolved. In germline, CDR1 is MDHEN, CDR2 SYDVKM. There are 13 residues in the CDR3. V lost 6 bases and J 4 bases, leaving 10 bases between the germline ends. The CDR3: CASRGGSGNTIYF. CDR3 nucleotides: TGTGCCAGCAGGGGAGGATCGGGAAACACCATATATTTT.

This chain links TRBV30 with TRBJ2-1; possibly TRBD2 for D (6 bases). CDR1 GTSNPN and CDR2 SVGIG come from the germline V gene (reference sequence). V was shortened by 0 bases and J by 9 bases, with 9 bases between the two germline ends. The CDR3 spans 12 residues. Here the CDR3 reads CAWSVSGVEQFF. In DNA, the CDR3 is TGTGCCTGGAGTGTATCGGGGGTTGAGCAGTTCTTC.

CDR3 residues: CASSPGSWGDTEAFF. The CDR3 DNA reads TGTGCCAGCAGTCCAGGGTCTTGGGGGGACACTGAAGCTTTCTTT. This chain connects TRBV28 to TRBJ1-1; tentative D call: TRBD1 (5 bases). The CDR3 runs to 15 residues. The ends were cut back, 5 bases at V and 3 bases at J, with 16 bases in the middle. Germline V gives CDR1 MDHEN, CDR2 SYDVKM.

The rearrangement links TRBV18 to TRBJ1-5; tentative D call: TRBD1 (6 bases). The CDR3 extends over 16 amino acids. Trimming stripped 4 bases from V and 1 base from J, with 14 bases between. The germline gives CDR1 KGHSH, CDR2 LQKENI. This CDR3 reads CASSLQRQASNQPQHF. The CDR3 nucleotides read TGTGCCAGCTCACTACAGAGACAGGCCAGCAATCAGCCCCAGCATTTT.

This chain joins TRBV4-2 and TRBJ1-1, with a weak D call TRBD1 (6 bases). This CDR3 has 16 amino acids. In germline, CDR1 is LGHNA, CDR2 YNFKEQ. V lost 0 bases to trimming and J lost 0 bases, with 11 bases between them. CDR3 sequence: CASSQDVRGLNTEAFF. CDR3 bases: TGTGCCAGCAGCCAAGACGTCAGGGGACTGAACACTGAAGCTTTCTTT.

The V call is TRBV5-1, the J call TRBJ2-7, with a possible D match to TRBD2 (6 bases). V lost 5 bases, J lost 6 bases, and 18 bases lay in between. This CDR3 has 14 amino acids. The germline V gene encodes CDR1 SGHRS and CDR2 YFSETQ. This CDR3 reads CASSFVAEALEQYF. In DNA form, the CDR3 reads TGCGCCAGCAGTTTTGTAGCGGAGGCTCTCGAGCAGTACTTC.

V gene TRBV6-6 combines with J gene TRBJ1-6; TRBD1 is a possible D gene (5 bases). The CDR3 covers 14 residues. Germline-derived CDR1 and CDR2 are MNHNY and SVGAGI (reference sequence). The V end lost 5 bases, the J end lost 6 bases, and 11 bases lay between the germline ends. CDR3 in amino acids: CASSHGQSNSPLHF. The CDR3 region has the DNA TGTGCCAGCAGTCACGGACAATCTAATTCACCCCTCCACTTT.

This chain joins TRBV7-8 and TRBJ2-7; 9 nucleotides line up with TRBD1. The CDR3 is 16 residues long. CDR1 is SGHVS, CDR2 FQNEAQ, per germline. V trimming: 5 bases; J trimming: 5 bases; junction bases outside the gene matches: 13. As DNA, the CDR3 is TGTGCCAGCAGCCGCCGCCGGGACAGGGAAGTCCACGAGCAGTACTTC. It yields the protein CASSRRRDREVHEQYF.

The DNA of the CDR3 is TGTGCCAGCAGCTTAGCGATGAACAGGCTGAACACTGAAGCTTTCTTT. As protein: CASSLAMNRLNTEAFF. This chain connects TRBV7-6 to TRBJ1-1, with D perhaps matching TRBD1 (5 bases). This CDR3 spans 16 amino acids. The germline V gene encodes CDR1 SGHVS and CDR2 FNYEAQ. Trimming took 0 bases from V and 0 from J, leaving 11 bases between them.

The chain couples TRBV6-5 to TRBJ1-1; 7 positions agree with TRBD1. CDR1 MNHEY and CDR2 SVGAGI come from the germline V gene. V was clipped by 6 bases and J by 1 base; unmatched bases: 2. This CDR3 has 13 residues. CDR3 residues: CASSRTGNTEAFF. In nucleotides, the CDR3 is TGTGCCAGCAGCCGGACAGGGAACACTGAAGCTTTCTTT.

The chain has TRBV6-5 and TRBJ1-2, with TRBD1 identical over 8 bases. Per germline, CDR1 MNHEY and CDR2 SVGAGI. The CDR3 covers 13 residues. The junction had 4 bases not matched to a gene; V was cut back by 7 bases and J by 3 bases. In DNA form, the CDR3 reads TGTGCCAGCACCACAGGGGGGTACTATGGCTACACCTTC. Its protein product is CASTTGGYYGYTF.

This CDR3 is CASSRLAGVRVGELFF. CDR3 DNA sequence: TGCGCCAGCAGCCGACTAGCGGGAGTGAGGGTCGGGGAGCTGTTTTTT. The chain is built from TRBV4-3 and TRBJ2-2, with TRBD2 identical over 12 bases. Germline CDR1 and CDR2: LGHNA and YSLEER. This CDR3 spans 16 amino acids. J was trimmed by 7 bases and V by 4 bases; bases with no gene match: 7.

The J gene is TRBJ1-2, the V gene TRBV29-1; 9 bases fit TRBD1. V shed 6 bases, J shed 3 bases, and the junction held 11 bases outside the gene matches. This CDR3 is 15 amino acids long. CDR1 SQVTM and CDR2 ANQGSEA come from the germline V gene. In nucleotides, the CDR3 is TGCAGCGTAGATAATACAGGGGGCTGGGACTATGGCTACACCTTC. Translation: CSVDNTGGWDYGYTF.